This T cell receptor beta chain was sequenced in a study of blood T cells in healthy people across ages. V gave up 1 base and J gave up 16 bases, with 26 bases separating them. Germline assignment: CDR1 DFQATT and CDR2 SNEGSKA (reference sequence). This CDR3 comprises 15 residues. A second PCR of 7 to 11 cycles used a sample-barcoded 5' primer and a J-beta primer mix. TCRdb reprocessed the 5' RACE reads with MiXCR, giving one entry per CDR3 protein. The data show around 1,500,000 distinct CDR3 sequences, 28% seen once. This clonotype was picked up a small number of times. The rearrangement joins TRBV20-1 to TRBJ2-1; D perhaps matches TRBD2 (6 bases). Sequenced material: blood. This sequence was found in a woman aged 30 to 39 in good health. DNA of the CDR3: TGCAGTGCTAGAGCCTTGAGCCTCGCCGGGACTGGAGGCTTCTTC. Translated, it gives CSARALSLAGTGGFF.